This is a list of T cell receptor beta chains from one sample in a study of T cell repertoires in cytomegalovirus infection. Each CDR3 protein is one row after TCRdb ran MiXCR on the reads. The table has some 100,000 distinct CDR3 sequences, less than 25% seen once; the top ten hold around 40%. The specimen was CD8+ T cells from PBMCs. Every receptor here comes from a human donor in good health (CMV status not recorded). Some clones in this sample may be carry-over from other donors' samples. Each CDR3 is given with its conserved first and last residue. The order of the fields is J gene, CDR3 length, V gene, D gene, clone size, CDR3 DNA, CDR3 protein. A D gene is named only where the DNA matches it firmly. The size field is filled for only some rows; it gives once, few, many or a size class.

j_gene: TRBJ2-7
len: 17
v_gene: TRBV14
d_gene: TRBD2
abundance: .
CDR3nt: TGTGCCAGCAGCGAACACTCGACACGGGAGGGAGGGTACGAGCAGTACTTC
CDR3aa: CASSEHSTREGGYEQYF

j_gene: TRBJ1-4
len: 15
v_gene: TRBV6-6
d_gene: .
abundance: .
CDR3nt: TGTGCCGGCAGTTTCCCCGGGACGGCCAATGAAAAACTGTTTTTT
CDR3aa: CAGSFPGTANEKLFF

j_gene: TRBJ2-1
len: 15
v_gene: TRBV19
d_gene: TRBD2
abundance: few
CDR3nt: TGTGCCAGTAGTACACTAGCGGGCATCTACAATGAGCAGTTCTTC
CDR3aa: CASSTLAGIYNEQFF

j_gene: TRBJ2-7
len: 16
v_gene: TRBV19
d_gene: .
abundance: few
CDR3nt: TGTGCCAGTAGTACCCTGAGGGGGAATTTTCCCTACGAGCAGTACTTC
CDR3aa: CASSTLRGNFPYEQYF

j_gene: TRBJ2-1
len: 15
v_gene: TRBV28
d_gene: TRBD2
abundance: once
CDR3nt: TGTGCCAGCAGGCCGCTAGCGGGGGGGCCGGATGAGCAGTTCTTC
CDR3aa: CASRPLAGGPDEQFF

j_gene: TRBJ2-1
len: 14
v_gene: TRBV19
d_gene: TRBD2
abundance: many
CDR3nt: TGTGCCAGTAGTATTGAGGGAGGGCCCGATGAGCAGTTCTTC
CDR3aa: CASSIEGGPDEQFF

j_gene: TRBJ1-1
len: 11
v_gene: TRBV14
d_gene: .
abundance: few
CDR3nt: TGTGCCAGCAGCCAAGGGGGTGAAGCTTTCTTT
CDR3aa: CASSQGGEAFF

j_gene: TRBJ1-5
len: 15
v_gene: TRBV6-5
d_gene: TRBD1
abundance: .
CDR3nt: TGTGCCAGCAGCCCCGGACAGGTCGGCAATCAGCCCCAGCATTTT
CDR3aa: CASSPGQVGNQPQHF

j_gene: TRBJ2-1
len: 17
v_gene: TRBV6-2/TRBV6-3
d_gene: TRBD2
abundance: few
CDR3nt: TGTGCCAGCAGTTACGGACTAGCGGGGGCCTACTACAATGAGCAGTTCTTC
CDR3aa: CASSYGLAGAYYNEQFF

j_gene: TRBJ1-2
len: 15
v_gene: TRBV7-9
d_gene: .
abundance: many
CDR3nt: TGTGCCAGCAGCCCCCGGGGGGCGATGGGCTATGGCTACACCTTC
CDR3aa: CASSPRGAMGYGYTF

j_gene: TRBJ2-1
len: 15
v_gene: TRBV7-6
d_gene: TRBD2
abundance: many
CDR3nt: TGTGCCAGCAGCTTAGAGCGGGAGGGCCTCAATGAGCAGTTCTTC
CDR3aa: CASSLEREGLNEQFF

j_gene: TRBJ1-5
len: 14
v_gene: TRBV28
d_gene: .
abundance: many
CDR3nt: TGTGCCAGCAGCGTAGACAGGAGTTATCAGCCCCAGCATTTT
CDR3aa: CASSVDRSYQPQHF

j_gene: TRBJ1-2
len: 18
v_gene: TRBV12-3/TRBV12-4
d_gene: .
abundance: many
CDR3nt: TGTGCCAGCAGTCCCTTCGGTGGCAGCGAATCCTCCTTCTATGGCTACACCTTC
CDR3aa: CASSPFGGSESSFYGYTF

j_gene: TRBJ2-6
len: 17
v_gene: TRBV2
d_gene: .
abundance: .
CDR3nt: TGTGCCAGCACGGGCAGGGTAGTCTCCTCTGGGGCCAACGTCCTGACTTTC
CDR3aa: CASTGRVVSSGANVLTF

j_gene: TRBJ1-1
len: 14
v_gene: TRBV28
d_gene: .
abundance: few
CDR3nt: TGTGCCAGCAGTCCCCGAGGCTCGAACACTGAAGCTTTCTTT
CDR3aa: CASSPRGSNTEAFF

j_gene: TRBJ2-1
len: 13
v_gene: TRBV7-3
d_gene: TRBD2
abundance: many
CDR3nt: TGTGCCAGCAGTACTAGCGGGGGGAATGAGCAGTTCTTC
CDR3aa: CASSTSGGNEQFF

j_gene: TRBJ2-7
len: 14
v_gene: TRBV20-1
d_gene: TRBD1
abundance: .
CDR3nt: TGCAGTGCTAGAGGGGACAGGGATACCTACGAGCAGTACTTC
CDR3aa: CSARGDRDTYEQYF

j_gene: TRBJ2-5
len: 19
v_gene: TRBV20-1
d_gene: TRBD2
abundance: many
CDR3nt: TGCAGTGCTCCGAGGACTAGCGGGGGGCTAGGGCTTGGGAAAGAGACCCAGTACTTC
CDR3aa: CSAPRTSGGLGLGKETQYF

j_gene: TRBJ1-5
len: 16
v_gene: TRBV28
d_gene: .
abundance: many
CDR3nt: TGTGCCAGCAGTTCGGGGACACCATATAGCAATCAGCCCCAGCATTTT
CDR3aa: CASSSGTPYSNQPQHF

j_gene: TRBJ2-2
len: 15
v_gene: TRBV11-2
d_gene: .
abundance: few
CDR3nt: TGTGCCAGCAGCTTAGAGCGGGGCCTGGCCGGGGAGCTGTTTTTT
CDR3aa: CASSLERGLAGELFF

j_gene: TRBJ2-5
len: 15
v_gene: TRBV27
d_gene: .
abundance: .
CDR3nt: TGTGCCAGCAGTTTATCGACAGCGTACCAAGAGACCCAGTACTTC
CDR3aa: CASSLSTAYQETQYF

j_gene: TRBJ2-7
len: 19
v_gene: TRBV5-1
d_gene: TRBD2
abundance: few
CDR3nt: TGCGCCAGCAGCTTGGTTGGGATAGCGGGAGATACGGGCTCCTACGAGCAGTACTTC
CDR3aa: CASSLVGIAGDTGSYEQYF

j_gene: TRBJ2-5
len: 12
v_gene: TRBV12-3/TRBV12-4
d_gene: .
abundance: .
CDR3nt: TGTGCCAGCAGCCTCATCCGAGAGACCCAGTACTTC
CDR3aa: CASSLIRETQYF

j_gene: TRBJ2-1
len: 13
v_gene: TRBV11-1
d_gene: .
abundance: many
CDR3nt: TGTGCCAGCAGCTTAGTAGGCGACAATGAGCAGTTCTTC
CDR3aa: CASSLVGDNEQFF

j_gene: TRBJ2-7
len: 14
v_gene: TRBV7-9
d_gene: TRBD2
abundance: .
CDR3nt: TGTGCCAGCATAGCGGGAGGGCCTGGATACGAGCAGTACTTC
CDR3aa: CASIAGGPGYEQYF

j_gene: TRBJ2-2
len: 16
v_gene: TRBV7-9
d_gene: TRBD2
abundance: .
CDR3nt: TGTGCCAGCAGCTCCCCTCCGGGGGGGGTCACCGGGGAGCTGTTTTTT
CDR3aa: CASSSPPGGVTGELFF

j_gene: TRBJ1-1
len: 15
v_gene: TRBV7-2
d_gene: .
abundance: .
CDR3nt: TGTGCCAGCAGCTTAGTTGACAGGTTGAACACTGAAGCTTTCTTT
CDR3aa: CASSLVDRLNTEAFF

j_gene: TRBJ1-1
len: 11
v_gene: TRBV28
d_gene: .
abundance: many
CDR3nt: TGTGCCAGCAGTTTGAGCACTGAAGCTTTCTTT
CDR3aa: CASSLSTEAFF

j_gene: TRBJ2-1
len: 11
v_gene: TRBV5-1
d_gene: TRBD1
abundance: .
CDR3nt: TGCGCCAGCAGCCCCGGGACAGGGGAGGTATTC
CDR3aa: CASSPGTGEVF

j_gene: TRBJ2-4
len: 16
v_gene: TRBV12-3/TRBV12-4
d_gene: .
abundance: few
CDR3nt: TGTGCCAGCAGTTTATTGCCCCAGACGGCCAAAAACATTCAGTACTTC
CDR3aa: CASSLLPQTAKNIQYF

j_gene: TRBJ1-2
len: 14
v_gene: TRBV7-9
d_gene: .
abundance: .
CDR3nt: TGTGCCAGCACCGAAACGGTGGTTTTCTATGGCTACACCTTC
CDR3aa: CASTETVVFYGYTF

j_gene: TRBJ2-7
len: 18
v_gene: TRBV11-2
d_gene: .
abundance: few
CDR3nt: TGTGCCAGCGAATTCCCATTATCCGAGACAGGAAATTTGTACGAGCAGTACTTC
CDR3aa: CASEFPLSETGNLYEQYF

j_gene: TRBJ2-5
len: 13
v_gene: TRBV5-4
d_gene: .
abundance: .
CDR3nt: TGTGCCAGCAGCGGACGGGAACAAGAGACCCAGTACTTC
CDR3aa: CASSGREQETQYF

j_gene: TRBJ2-3
len: 15
v_gene: TRBV6-2/TRBV6-3
d_gene: .
abundance: .
CDR3nt: TGTGCCAGCACCCCCCAAGGGACACCCACAGATACGCAGTATTTT
CDR3aa: CASTPQGTPTDTQYF

j_gene: TRBJ2-7
len: 14
v_gene: TRBV20-1
d_gene: .
abundance: few
CDR3nt: TGCAGTGCTAGTACCGGGACACCCGCCTACGAGCAGTACTTC
CDR3aa: CSASTGTPAYEQYF

j_gene: TRBJ2-5
len: 15
v_gene: TRBV20-1
d_gene: TRBD2
abundance: .
CDR3nt: TGCAGTGCTAGAGACCGCGGGGGGCTATATGAGACCCAGTACTTC
CDR3aa: CSARDRGGLYETQYF

j_gene: TRBJ2-7
len: 21
v_gene: TRBV6-6
d_gene: TRBD2
abundance: .
CDR3nt: TGTGCCAGCAGTTACGGCGCCCTATCGGCTAGCGGGCGCTTAGGGTTCTACGAGCAGTACTTC
CDR3aa: CASSYGALSASGRLGFYEQYF

j_gene: TRBJ2-1
len: 13
v_gene: TRBV7-2
d_gene: TRBD2
abundance: few
CDR3nt: TGTGCCAGCAGCTTAGGGACTAGCTTGGAGCAGTTCTTC
CDR3aa: CASSLGTSLEQFF

j_gene: TRBJ2-1
len: 15
v_gene: TRBV4-1
d_gene: TRBD2
abundance: many
CDR3nt: TGCGCCAGCAGCCAAGGGGAGGGATCCTACAATGAGCAGTTCTTC
CDR3aa: CASSQGEGSYNEQFF

j_gene: TRBJ1-5
len: 14
v_gene: TRBV11-2
d_gene: .
abundance: few
CDR3nt: TGTGCCAGCAGCCGCGGGGCTAGCAATCAGCCCCAGCATTTT
CDR3aa: CASSRGASNQPQHF

j_gene: TRBJ2-3
len: 14
v_gene: TRBV12-3/TRBV12-4
d_gene: .
abundance: .
CDR3nt: TGTGCCAGCACCGACAGTTCTACGGCGGATACGCAGTATTTT
CDR3aa: CASTDSSTADTQYF

j_gene: TRBJ2-3
len: 16
v_gene: TRBV15
d_gene: TRBD2
abundance: few
CDR3nt: TGTGCCACCAGCAGGGGGGACTATGGTGGGACAGATACGCAGTATTTT
CDR3aa: CATSRGDYGGTDTQYF

j_gene: TRBJ1-3
len: 16
v_gene: TRBV4-1
d_gene: TRBD1
abundance: .
CDR3nt: TGCGCCAGCAGCCAAGACCGAACAGGGGCCCAAAACACCATATATTTT
CDR3aa: CASSQDRTGAQNTIYF

j_gene: TRBJ2-3
len: 17
v_gene: TRBV4-1
d_gene: TRBD2
abundance: few
CDR3nt: TGCGCCAGCAGCCAAGGGGCTAGCGGGGACCGCACAGATACGCAGTATTTT
CDR3aa: CASSQGASGDRTDTQYF

j_gene: TRBJ2-1
len: 17
v_gene: TRBV3-1
d_gene: .
abundance: .
CDR3nt: TGTGCCAGCAGCCAAGAAGGTAGGACTCTTTCCTACAATGAGCAGTTCTTC
CDR3aa: CASSQEGRTLSYNEQFF

j_gene: TRBJ1-5
len: 12
v_gene: TRBV28
d_gene: .
abundance: few
CDR3nt: TGTGCCAGCAGTCCCATGGAACAGCCCCAGCATTTT
CDR3aa: CASSPMEQPQHF

j_gene: TRBJ2-2
len: 14
v_gene: TRBV12-3/TRBV12-4
d_gene: .
abundance: many
CDR3nt: TGTGCCAGCAACCTGAAAGGGGAGGCCGGGGAGCTGTTTTTT
CDR3aa: CASNLKGEAGELFF

j_gene: TRBJ2-3
len: 17
v_gene: TRBV9
d_gene: .
abundance: .
CDR3nt: TGTGCCAGCAGCGCTCAACCGACGGGCAAGGGTTCAGATACGCAGTATTTT
CDR3aa: CASSAQPTGKGSDTQYF

j_gene: TRBJ2-3
len: 15
v_gene: TRBV6-5
d_gene: .
abundance: .
CDR3nt: TGTGCCAGCAGTTATCAATACCGAGAGACAGATACGCAGTATTTT
CDR3aa: CASSYQYRETDTQYF

j_gene: TRBJ2-3
len: 15
v_gene: TRBV20-1
d_gene: TRBD1
abundance: few
CDR3nt: TGTACTATTCCGGGACAGGCAATTAGCACAGATACGCAGTATTTT
CDR3aa: CTIPGQAISTDTQYF

j_gene: TRBJ2-7
len: 13
v_gene: TRBV28
d_gene: TRBD2
abundance: many
CDR3nt: TGTGCCAGCAGTTGGACTAGCGCCTACGAGCAGTACTTC
CDR3aa: CASSWTSAYEQYF

j_gene: TRBJ2-1
len: 16
v_gene: TRBV20-1
d_gene: .
abundance: .
CDR3nt: TGCAGTGCTAGATCACCGGGAGCCGCCTCCTACAATGAGCAGTTCTTC
CDR3aa: CSARSPGAASYNEQFF